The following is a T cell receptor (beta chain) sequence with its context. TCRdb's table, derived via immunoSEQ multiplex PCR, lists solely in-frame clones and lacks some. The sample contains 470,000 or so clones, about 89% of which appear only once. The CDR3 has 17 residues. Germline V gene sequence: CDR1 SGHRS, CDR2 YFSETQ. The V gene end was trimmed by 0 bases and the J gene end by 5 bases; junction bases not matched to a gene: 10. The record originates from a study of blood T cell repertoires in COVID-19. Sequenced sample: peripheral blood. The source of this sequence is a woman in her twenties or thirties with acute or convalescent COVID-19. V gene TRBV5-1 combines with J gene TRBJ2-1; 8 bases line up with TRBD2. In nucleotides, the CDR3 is TGCGCCAGCAGCTTGGTAAGAGTTGTAGCGGGGAACAATGAGCAGTTCTTC. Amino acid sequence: CASSLVRVVAGNNEQFF.